A selection of T cell receptor beta chains follows, all from one sample in a study of T cell responses to AZD1222 COVID-19 vaccine. The data were produced by immunoSEQ multiplex PCR, yet TCRdb's version contains in-frame clones alone and is incomplete. The sample lists 110,000 or so clones; approximately 86% were seen once. This specimen consisted of peripheral blood, obtained on day 0 of AZD1222 vaccination. These receptors were taken from an adult in good health. The CDR3 runs from the conserved cysteine through the conserved F or W. D genes are given only for firm matches. For some rows the clone size is stated as once, few or many, or as a class when expanded; others skip it.

J gene,V gene,clone size,D gene,CDR3 protein,CDR3 DNA
TRBJ1-4,TRBV7-8,.,.,CASSLARGEKLFF,TGTGCCAGCAGCTTAGCGAGGGGTGAAAAACTGTTTTTT
TRBJ1-5,TRBV4-2,.,.,CASSRVDRLLEPQHF,TGTGCCAGCAGCCGTGTCGACAGGCTCCTTGAGCCCCAGCATTTT
TRBJ2-1,TRBV30,.,.,CAWSFGSGEQFF,TGTGCCTGGAGTTTTGGTTCGGGTGAGCAGTTCTTC
TRBJ1-3,TRBV15,.,.,CATSRVFRSGNTIYF,TGTGCCACCAGCAGAGTCTTCCGCTCTGGAAACACCATATATTTT
TRBJ1-6,TRBV4-2,.,TRBD1,CASSQARGNSPLHF,TGTGCCAGCAGCCAAGCCAGGGGGAATTCACCCCTCCACTTT
TRBJ2-5,TRBV30,once,.,CAWSHGQETQYF,TGTGCCTGGAGTCACGGACAAGAGACCCAGTACTTC
TRBJ2-6,TRBV6-4,.,.,CASSDTSGANVLTF,TGTGCCAGCAGTGACACCTCTGGGGCCAACGTCCTGACTTTC
TRBJ1-2,TRBV19,.,TRBD1,CASSIDRVPVRSYGYTF,TGTGCCAGTAGTATCGACAGGGTTCCTGTGAGGTCGTATGGCTACACCTTC
TRBJ2-3,TRBV9,.,.,CASSAQGPDTQYF,TGTGCCAGCAGCGCCCAGGGTCCAGATACGCAGTATTTT
TRBJ1-3,TRBV5-4,.,.,CASSSRAGQGNTIYF,TGTGCCAGCAGCAGCAGAGCAGGGCAGGGAAACACCATATATTTT
TRBJ2-1,TRBV6-5,.,.,CASSYERSSYNEQFF,TGTGCCAGCAGTTACGAACGAAGCTCCTACAATGAGCAGTTCTTC
TRBJ1-2,TRBV5-4,.,.,CASSLVDGRTNGYTF,TGTGCCAGCAGCTTGGTAGACGGGAGGACCAATGGCTACACCTTC
TRBJ2-1,TRBV29-1,.,TRBD1,CSVEDRQGSNEQFF,TGCAGCGTTGAAGATAGACAGGGCTCAAATGAGCAGTTCTTC
TRBJ1-1,TRBV6-5,.,TRBD1,CASKTGVTTEAFF,TGTGCCAGTAAGACAGGGGTAACGACTGAAGCTTTCTTT
TRBJ1-6,TRBV5-1,.,TRBD1,CASSLGQGTTYNSPLHF,TGCGCCAGCAGCCTCGGACAGGGGACCACCTATAATTCACCCCTCCACTTT
TRBJ1-6,TRBV27,.,TRBD1,CASSRTGGWSPLHF,TGTGCCAGCAGTAGGACAGGGGGGTGGTCACCCCTCCACTTT
TRBJ2-2,TRBV21-1,.,.,CASLTNTGELFF,TGTGCCAGCCTCACGAACACCGGGGAGCTGTTTTTT
TRBJ1-1,TRBV5-1,once,.,CASSLFWGKDTEAFF,TGCGCCAGCAGCTTGTTTTGGGGAAAGGACACTGAAGCTTTCTTT
TRBJ2-5,TRBV4-1,.,TRBD2,CASSQDLVGAGGETQYF,TGCGCCAGCAGCCAAGATCTTGTCGGAGCGGGGGGAGAGACCCAGTACTTC
TRBJ1-6,TRBV18,.,.,CASSPPSAADSPLHF,TGTGCCAGCTCACCTCCAAGTGCCGCGGATTCACCCCTCCACTTT